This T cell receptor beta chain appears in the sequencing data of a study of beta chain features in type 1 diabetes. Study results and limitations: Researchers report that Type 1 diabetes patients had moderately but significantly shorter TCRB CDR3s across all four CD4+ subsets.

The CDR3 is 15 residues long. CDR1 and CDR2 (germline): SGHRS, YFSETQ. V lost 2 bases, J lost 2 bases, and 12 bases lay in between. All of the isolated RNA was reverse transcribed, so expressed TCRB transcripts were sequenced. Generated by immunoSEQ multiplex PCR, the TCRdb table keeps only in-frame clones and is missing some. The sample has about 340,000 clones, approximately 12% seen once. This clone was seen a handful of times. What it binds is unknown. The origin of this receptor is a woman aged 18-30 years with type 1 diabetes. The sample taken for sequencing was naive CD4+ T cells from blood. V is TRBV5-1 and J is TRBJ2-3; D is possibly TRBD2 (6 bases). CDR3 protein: CASSFGGATTDTQYF. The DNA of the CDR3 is TGCGCCAGCAGCTTCGGGGGAGCGACCACAGATACGCAGTATTTT.